This is a list of T cell receptor beta chains from one sample in a study of blood T cell repertoires in COVID-19. Repertoires were generated with immunoSEQ multiplex PCR, while TCRdb's copy carries only in-frame clones and drops some. The repertoire consists of some 250,000 clones, with approximately 91% occurring once and the leading ten covering 2.3%. Sequenced material: PBMCs or T cells enriched from blood (not recorded which). The receptor set was obtained from a woman between 35 and 50 years old with acute COVID-19. Both conserved end residues are part of each CDR3.

V gene: TRBV27
J gene: TRBJ2-3
CDR3 protein: CASSNGLAGGVTDTQYF

V gene: TRBV3-1/TRBV3-2
J gene: TRBJ2-1
CDR3 protein: CASTPSQGGSYNEQFF

V gene: TRBV11-1
J gene: TRBJ1-2
CDR3 protein: CASSTGVGGYTF

V gene: TRBV29-1
J gene: TRBJ1-2
CDR3 protein: CSVVGGTYGYTF

V gene: TRBV11-3
J gene: TRBJ2-6
CDR3 protein: CASTVWEGGMPGANVLTF

V gene: TRBV19
J gene: TRBJ2-7
CDR3 protein: CASSLLVGAEYEQYF

V gene: TRBV10-3
J gene: TRBJ1-1
CDR3 protein: CAIRTTGEVNTEAFF

V gene: TRBV19
J gene: TRBJ1-5
CDR3 protein: CASRPQASNQPQHF

V gene: TRBV7-9
J gene: TRBJ2-2
CDR3 protein: CASSGMGRANTGELFF

V gene: TRBV2
J gene: TRBJ2-4
CDR3 protein: CASSEALGGALENIQYF

V gene: TRBV28
J gene: TRBJ1-2
CDR3 protein: CASSVDRGAGYTF

V gene: TRBV3-1/TRBV3-2
J gene: TRBJ1-3
CDR3 protein: CASSQRGSGNTIYF

V gene: TRBV28
J gene: TRBJ1-6
CDR3 protein: CASSIHKLSYNSPLHF

V gene: TRBV28
J gene: TRBJ2-7
CDR3 protein: CASSQGGLAGAYEQYF

V gene: TRBV28
J gene: TRBJ1-3
CDR3 protein: CASSPGGSSGNTIYF

V gene: TRBV3-1/TRBV3-2
J gene: TRBJ1-3
CDR3 protein: CASSQGQAGAHSGNTIYF

V gene: TRBV24-1
J gene: TRBJ2-1
CDR3 protein: CATRADSSVSHEQFF

V gene: TRBV11-3
J gene: TRBJ2-5
CDR3 protein: CANVGTSAYPQETQYF

V gene: TRBV3-1/TRBV3-2
J gene: TRBJ1-2
CDR3 protein: CASSPQTGGKYGYTF

V gene: TRBV12-3/TRBV12-4
J gene: TRBJ1-6
CDR3 protein: CASSLGTGGADF